This TCR beta chain was recorded in a study of response to subunit inactivated influenza vaccine. This clonotype was counted many times. Per germline, CDR1 SGDLS and CDR2 YYNGEE. The CDR3 is made up of 14 amino acids. V gave up 0 bases and J gave up 5 bases, with 8 bases separating them. TCRdb independently ran MiXCR on the RT-PCR reads; one entry per CDR3 protein. The sample holds 600,000 to 700,000 distinct CDR3 sequences, approximately 15% seen once. The sample consisted of PBMCs from blood, taken 14 to 15 days before vaccination. J is TRBJ2-2 and V is TRBV9; D remains ambiguous. This clonotype was obtained from a man aged 45-65 years who received an inactivated influenza vaccine. In DNA, the CDR3 is TGTGCCAGCAGCGTAGCTGGCGGAACCGGGGAGCTGTTTTTT. Amino acid sequence: CASSVAGGTGELFF.